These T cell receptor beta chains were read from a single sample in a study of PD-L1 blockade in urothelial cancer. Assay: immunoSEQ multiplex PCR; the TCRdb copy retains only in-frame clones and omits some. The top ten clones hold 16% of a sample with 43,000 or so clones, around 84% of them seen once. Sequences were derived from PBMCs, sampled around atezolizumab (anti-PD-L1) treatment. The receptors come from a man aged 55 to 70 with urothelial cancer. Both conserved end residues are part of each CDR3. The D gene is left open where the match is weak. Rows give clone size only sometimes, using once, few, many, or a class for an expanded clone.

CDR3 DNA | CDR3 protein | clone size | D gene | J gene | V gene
TGTGCCAGCAGCCCCTGGACAGTGGAGGACACTGAAGCTTTCTTT | CASSPWTVEDTEAFF | . | . | TRBJ1-1 | TRBV5-6
TGTGCCAGCAGCTTGTCTTCGGAGGGGAGGACTGAAGCTTTCTTT | CASSLSSEGRTEAFF | . | . | TRBJ1-1 | TRBV7-2
TGTGCCAGCAGCGGGCAAGGGGGGGGAACTGAAGCTTTCTTT | CASSGQGGGTEAFF | . | . | TRBJ1-1 | TRBV5-6
TGTGCCAGCAGTACCGACAGGGATCAGCCCCAGCATTTT | CASSTDRDQPQHF | . | TRBD1 | TRBJ1-5 | TRBV2
TGTGCCAGCCAAGGGGCAGGGGGACGTCAGCCCCAGCATTTT | CASQGAGGRQPQHF | . | TRBD1 | TRBJ1-5 | TRBV28
TGCGCCAGCAGCCAAGAGGGGCTGAATAATTCACCCCTCCACTTT | CASSQEGLNNSPLHF | few | . | TRBJ1-6 | TRBV4-1
TGTGCCAGCAGTTTACGGTGGAATGAGCAGTTCTTC | CASSLRWNEQFF | . | . | TRBJ2-1 | TRBV28
TGTGCCACCAGCAGAGCTGGCTTTTCTGGAAACACCATATATTTT | CATSRAGFSGNTIYF | . | . | TRBJ1-3 | TRBV15
TGTGCCAGCAGCTCTAGACAGGGGGGGGCGACTAATGAAAAACTGTTTTTT | CASSSRQGGATNEKLFF | . | TRBD1 | TRBJ1-4 | TRBV7-9
TGTGCCAGCAGTTTAACGGGACTCATGAACACTGAAGCTTTCTTT | CASSLTGLMNTEAFF | once | . | TRBJ1-1 | TRBV6-5
TGTGCCATCAATAGCGGGGAAGCCTACGAGCAGTACTTC | CAINSGEAYEQYF | . | TRBD2 | TRBJ2-7 | TRBV10-3
TGTGCCAGTACAATCGGGAGCGAGCAGTACTTC | CASTIGSEQYF | . | . | TRBJ2-7 | TRBV19
TGCGCCAGCAGCACCGGGACACCTGAGAATGGCTACACCTTC | CASSTGTPENGYTF | many | . | TRBJ1-2 | TRBV5-1
TGTGCCAGCTCACCGTCCGGGGCGGGGGAAAAACTGTTTTTT | CASSPSGAGEKLFF | . | . | TRBJ1-4 | TRBV18
TGTGCCAGCAGCCAAGGGGGAAGGTCTCAGCCCCAGCATTTT | CASSQGGRSQPQHF | . | . | TRBJ1-5 | TRBV6-6
TGCAGCGTCGAGGGACAGGGACCCGAGCAGTTCTTC | CSVEGQGPEQFF | . | TRBD1 | TRBJ2-1 | TRBV29-1
TGTGCCAGCAGTTACCAAGCTAGCGGGCCCTCCTACGAGCAGTACTTC | CASSYQASGPSYEQYF | . | TRBD2 | TRBJ2-7 | TRBV6-5
TGTGCCATCGACAGGGGATTCTTAGGAAATTCACCCCTCCACTTT | CAIDRGFLGNSPLHF | . | TRBD1 | TRBJ1-6 | TRBV25-1
TGTGCCAGCAGCTTGTTACAGCAACCGGATACGCAGTATTTT | CASSLLQQPDTQYF | . | . | TRBJ2-3 | TRBV5-4
TGCGCCAGCAGCTTGTTCGGGATGGGGACAGATACGCAGTATTTT | CASSLFGMGTDTQYF | few | . | TRBJ2-3 | TRBV5-1
TGTGCCACCAGCAGAGATCAGGCAGTTTCCTACGAGCAGTACTTC | CATSRDQAVSYEQYF | once | . | TRBJ2-7 | TRBV15
TGTGCCAGCAGCTTGGGTTACGGGAACTGGGAGCAGTACTTC | CASSLGYGNWEQYF | . | . | TRBJ2-7 | TRBV5-4
TGTGCCACCAGCAGAGATAGTGGCGGGAACACTGAAGCTTTCTTT | CATSRDSGGNTEAFF | . | . | TRBJ1-1 | TRBV15
TGTGCCAGTAGCCCCGGGGGGTCTACGAACACTGAAGCTTTCTTT | CASSPGGSTNTEAFF | few | . | TRBJ1-1 | TRBV19
TGTGCCAGCAGCCCGAGGAGCACCGGGGAGCTGTTTTTT | CASSPRSTGELFF | . | . | TRBJ2-2 | TRBV28
TGTGCCAGCAGTTCACCCACCCACATAGATACGCAGTATTTT | CASSSPTHIDTQYF | . | . | TRBJ2-3 | TRBV27
TGTGCCGCATGGAGCGTCGGGAAGTGGGGCTACACCTTC | CAAWSVGKWGYTF | . | . | TRBJ1-2 | TRBV27
TGTGCCAGCTCACCCCCGACAGGGGCGGACGAGCAGTACTTC | CASSPPTGADEQYF | . | TRBD1 | TRBJ2-7 | TRBV18